Listed below are T cell receptor beta chains from one sample, sequenced in a study of glioma-infiltrating T cells after dendritic cell vaccination. The method was immunoSEQ multiplex PCR; TCRdb's version includes in-frame clones alone and lacks a portion of them. The sample yields roughly 87,000 clones, roughly four fifths seen once. The sample consisted of blood, taken after dendritic cell vaccination. All receptors come from a human donor with glioblastoma. The conserved cysteine and the conserved F or W are not part of the CDR3 here. A D gene is named only where the DNA matches it firmly.

CDR3	V	D	J
ASSLTGGDEKLF	TRBV5-1	TRBD1	TRBJ1-4
ASRKPGQAVNEQY	TRBV6-5	TRBD1	TRBJ2-7
ASSTGGGSPLH	TRBV19	TRBD1	TRBJ1-6
ASSDLGGASYEQY	TRBV6-1	TRBD2	TRBJ2-7
ASSLATPNYGYT	TRBV5-6	.	TRBJ1-2
ASSPTIAGPYEQY	TRBV6-1	TRBD2	.
ATVRDRTNYNEQF	TRBV15	TRBD1	TRBJ2-1
ASRGDRDEAF	TRBV6-5	TRBD1	TRBJ1-1
ASSLAVGRDRG	TRBV7-9	TRBD1	TRBJ1-2
AWSWEGEAF	TRBV30	.	TRBJ1-1
ASSLGQGGTDTQY	TRBV5-1	TRBD1	TRBJ2-3
ASSLGALNQPQH	TRBV5-6	.	TRBJ1-5
ASSGTGHYEQY	TRBV7-9	TRBD1	TRBJ2-7
ASSPQGASNQPQH	TRBV6-6	TRBD1	TRBJ1-5
ASGGLSSGANVLT	TRBV2	.	TRBJ2-6
ASSQEEGMGRYEQY	TRBV4-1	.	TRBJ2-7
ASSVTGGARNEQF	TRBV9	TRBD2	TRBJ2-1
ASSHQRDTEAF	TRBV19	.	TRBJ1-1
ASSQDLNTESSYNSPLH	TRBV4-1	.	TRBJ1-6
ASRITTNTEAF	TRBV7-9	.	TRBJ1-1
ATLEGQGGVEELF	TRBV10-3	TRBD1	TRBJ2-2
ASSPLGQGAGDTQY	TRBV25-1	TRBD1	TRBJ2-3
ASSQSIGGGNDYGYT	TRBV14	.	TRBJ1-2
ASSQEGAQAAGNTIY	TRBV4-1	.	TRBJ1-3
ASSLGTSGNTIY	TRBV6-5	.	TRBJ1-3
ASSLAGGSYEQY	TRBV6-5	TRBD2	TRBJ2-7
ASSQDGRGGTEAF	TRBV4-3	.	TRBJ1-1
SVDPLQGDEQF	TRBV29-1	.	TRBJ2-1
ASSGGTSGGANSQETQY	TRBV5-1	TRBD2	TRBJ2-5
ASSLGRGDTQY	TRBV5-6	.	TRBJ2-3
ASSLGGLSNQPQH	TRBV7-8	.	TRBJ1-5
ASTVESSYEQY	TRBV2	.	TRBJ2-7
ASSFGQGLGELF	TRBV7-3	TRBD1	TRBJ2-2
ASVDRPLYEQY	TRBV6-1	.	TRBJ2-7
ASSQRVAGGSAHNEQF	TRBV4-3	TRBD2	TRBJ2-1
ASSPPGGHTDTQY	TRBV7-6	.	TRBJ2-3
ASSLSGRGGEDTQY	TRBV7-6	TRBD2	TRBJ2-3
ASSLTRGGEQF	TRBV5-6	.	TRBJ2-1
ASSATGTTLGGYGYT	TRBV18	.	TRBJ1-2
ASSEGYENTEAF	TRBV6-1	.	TRBJ1-1
ASRRLAEKGAHYEQY	TRBV7-2	TRBD1	TRBJ2-7